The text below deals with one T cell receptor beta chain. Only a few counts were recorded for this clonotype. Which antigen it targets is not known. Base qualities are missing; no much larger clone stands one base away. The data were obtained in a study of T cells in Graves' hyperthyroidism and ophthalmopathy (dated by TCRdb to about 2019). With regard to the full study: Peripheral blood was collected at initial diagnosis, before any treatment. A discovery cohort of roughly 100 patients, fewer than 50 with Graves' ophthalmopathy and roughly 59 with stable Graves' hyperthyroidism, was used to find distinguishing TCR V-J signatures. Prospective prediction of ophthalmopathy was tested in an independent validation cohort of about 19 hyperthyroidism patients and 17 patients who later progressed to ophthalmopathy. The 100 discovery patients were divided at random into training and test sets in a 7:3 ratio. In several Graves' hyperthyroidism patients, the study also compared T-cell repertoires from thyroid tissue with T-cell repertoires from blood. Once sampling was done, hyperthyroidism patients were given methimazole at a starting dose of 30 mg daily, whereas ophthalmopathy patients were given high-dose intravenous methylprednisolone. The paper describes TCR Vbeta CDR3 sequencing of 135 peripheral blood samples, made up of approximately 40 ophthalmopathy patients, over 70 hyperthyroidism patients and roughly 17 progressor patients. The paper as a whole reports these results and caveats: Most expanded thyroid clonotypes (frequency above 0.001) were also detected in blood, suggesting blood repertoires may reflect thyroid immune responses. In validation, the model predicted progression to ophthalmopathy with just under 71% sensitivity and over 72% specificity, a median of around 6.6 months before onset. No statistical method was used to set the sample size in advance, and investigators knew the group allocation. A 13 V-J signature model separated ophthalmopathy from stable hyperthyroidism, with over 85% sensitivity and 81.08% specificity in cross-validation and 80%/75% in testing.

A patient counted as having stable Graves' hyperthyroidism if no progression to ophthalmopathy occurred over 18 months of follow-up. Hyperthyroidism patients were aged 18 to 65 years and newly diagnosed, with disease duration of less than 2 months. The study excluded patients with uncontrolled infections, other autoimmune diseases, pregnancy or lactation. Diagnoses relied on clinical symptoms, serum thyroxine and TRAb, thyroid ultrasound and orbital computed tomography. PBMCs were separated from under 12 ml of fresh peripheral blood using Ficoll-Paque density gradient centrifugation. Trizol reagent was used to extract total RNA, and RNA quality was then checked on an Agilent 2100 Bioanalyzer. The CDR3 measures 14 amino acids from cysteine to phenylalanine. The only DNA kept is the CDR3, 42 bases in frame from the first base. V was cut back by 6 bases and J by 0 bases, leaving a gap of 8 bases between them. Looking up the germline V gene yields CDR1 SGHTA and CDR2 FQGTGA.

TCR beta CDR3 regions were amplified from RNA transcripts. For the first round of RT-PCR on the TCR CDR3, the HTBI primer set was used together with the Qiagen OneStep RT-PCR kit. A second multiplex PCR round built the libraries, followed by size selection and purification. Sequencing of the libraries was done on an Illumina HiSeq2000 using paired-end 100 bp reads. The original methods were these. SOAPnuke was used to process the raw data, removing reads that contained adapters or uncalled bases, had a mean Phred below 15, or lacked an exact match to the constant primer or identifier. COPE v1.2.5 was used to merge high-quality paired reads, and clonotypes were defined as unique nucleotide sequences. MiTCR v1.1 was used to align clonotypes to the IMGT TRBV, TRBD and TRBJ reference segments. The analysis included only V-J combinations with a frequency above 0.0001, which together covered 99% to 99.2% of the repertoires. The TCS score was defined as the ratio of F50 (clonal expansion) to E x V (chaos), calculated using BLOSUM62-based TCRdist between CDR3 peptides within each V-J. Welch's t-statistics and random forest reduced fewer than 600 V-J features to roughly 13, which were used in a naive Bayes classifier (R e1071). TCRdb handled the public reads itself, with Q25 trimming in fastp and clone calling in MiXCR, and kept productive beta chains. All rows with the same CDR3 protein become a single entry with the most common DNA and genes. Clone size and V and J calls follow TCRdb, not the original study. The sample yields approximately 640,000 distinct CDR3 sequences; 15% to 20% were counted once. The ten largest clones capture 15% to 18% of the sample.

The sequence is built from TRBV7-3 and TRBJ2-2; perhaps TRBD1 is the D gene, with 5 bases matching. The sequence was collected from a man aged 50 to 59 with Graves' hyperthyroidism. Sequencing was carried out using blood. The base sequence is TGTGCCAGCAGACCGACAGCGAACACCGGGGAGCTGTTTTTT. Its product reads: CASRPTANTGELFF.